Presented here are 12 T cell receptor beta chains from one specimen sequenced in a study of shared clonotypes between healthy human individuals. Sequenced by immunoSEQ multiplex PCR; TCRdb stores in-frame clones only, minus some. The data hold about 2.2 million clones, with just over 90% observed a single time. Naive CD8 populations comprised CD45RO-negative cells positively selected for CCR7, excluding terminally differentiated effector memory CD45RA+ cells. The sample comprised naive CD8+ T cells from PBMCs. The receptors shown here come from a man in his late teens or twenties in good health. Some clones in this sample may be carry-over from other donors' samples.

This clone was detected only once. The genes are TRBV19 and TRBJ1-1; unclear D gene. The ends were cut back, 5 bases at V and 3 bases at J, with 13 bases in the middle. Germline CDR1 is LNHDA and CDR2 is SQIVND (reference sequence). The CDR3 consists of 14 residues. The CDR3 coding sequence is TGTGCCAGTAGTCCCTGGGCGGCGGACACTGAAGCTTTCTTT. This gives the protein CASSPWAADTEAFF. The variable domain in full, with the rest retrieved from reference TRBV19 and TRBJ1-1, is DGGITQSPKYLFRKEGQNVTLSCEQNLNHDAMYWYRQDPGQGLRLIYYSQIVNDFQKGDIAEGYSVSREKKESFPLTVTSAQKNPTAFYLCASSPWAADTEAFFGQGTRLTVV.

The V call is TRBV18, the J call TRBJ1-5; perhaps TRBD1 as D (5 bases). CDR1 and CDR2 (germline): KGHSH, LQKENI. The ends were cut back, 3 bases at V and 1 base at J, with 19 bases in the middle. This CDR3 region has 18 residues. This chain's CDR3 is CASSPRGDQGLSNQPQHF. The CDR3 DNA reads TGTGCCAGCTCACCTCGGGGCGATCAGGGCCTAAGCAATCAGCCCCAGCATTTT.

The chain is built from TRBV4-1 and TRBJ2-7; 8 bases map to TRBD2. Losses at the gene ends were 4 bases for V and 4 bases for J; bases not matched to a gene: 9. The CDR3 runs 15 residues. Germline V gene lookup returns CDR1 MGHRA and CDR2 YSYEKL. This CDR3 is CASSLNSGTRYEQYF. CDR3 nucleotides: TGCGCCAGCAGCCTCAATAGCGGGACTAGATACGAGCAGTACTTC.

The genes are TRBV7-9 and TRBJ2-5; D uncertain. Trimming took 6 bases from V and 5 from J, leaving 13 bases between them. CDR1 is SEHNR and CDR2 is FQNEAQ in the germline V gene (reference sequence). The CDR3 has 13 amino acids. The CDR3, as DNA: TGTGCCAGCAGTCTAGGGTTAATCGAGACCCAGTACTTC. As protein: CASSLGLIETQYF.

The chain combines TRBV19 with TRBJ1-1; D gene unclear. The length of the CDR3 is 10 residues. CDR1 is LNHDA, CDR2 SQIVND, per germline (reference sequence). With 8 bases removed from V and 5 bases from J, the gap between germline ends came to 6 bases. CDR3 DNA: TGTGCCAGTGGTTGGACTGAAGCTTTCTTT. Translated, it gives CASGWTEAFF.

The chain recombines TRBV11-2 with TRBJ2-7, with unresolved D. The CDR3 consists of 14 residues. CDR1 and CDR2 (germline): SGHAT, FQNNGV. V dropped 3 bases and J dropped 5 bases, with 14 bases sitting between them. In DNA form, the CDR3 reads TGTGCCAGCAGCTTTGAGTCGGTGGCCCACGAGCAGTACTTC. Amino acid sequence: CASSFESVAHEQYF.

This chain links TRBV7-9 with TRBJ2-5; no clear D. This CDR3 region has 15 residues. Trimming pared 5 bases from V and 7 bases from J, leaving 20 bases between. CDR1 is SEHNR, CDR2 FQNEAQ, per germline (reference sequence). CDR3 region: CASSLPPHAQVTQYF. CDR3 nucleotides: TGTGCCAGCAGCCTGCCCCCCCATGCCCAGGTGACCCAGTACTTC.

The rearrangement links TRBV27 to TRBJ2-5, with D possibly matching TRBD2 (6 bases). The CDR3 extends over 17 amino acids. From germline, CDR1 is MNHEY and CDR2 SMNVEV (reference sequence). Trimming pared 2 bases from V and 5 bases from J, leaving 21 bases between. The CDR3 sequence: CASSLGDWRGTRETQYF. CDR3 coding DNA: TGTGCCAGCAGTTTAGGGGACTGGAGGGGTACAAGGGAGACCCAGTACTTC.

The chain joins TRBV15 to TRBJ1-2; D is possibly TRBD1 (5 bases). This CDR3 is 16 amino acids long. CDR1 is LNHNV, CDR2 YYDKDF, per germline (reference sequence). The V end was cut by 6 bases, the J end by 6 bases, with 23 bases between. The CDR3 sequence is CATRETTSGPRDGYTF. DNA of the CDR3: TGTGCCACCAGGGAAACGACTTCGGGGCCTAGGGATGGCTACACCTTC.

The gene calls are TRBV5-4 and TRBJ2-5; 7 positions match TRBD1. Germline V lookup: CDR1 SGHNT, CDR2 YYREEE (reference sequence). This CDR3 spans 15 amino acids. V was pared by 4 bases and J by 4 bases, with 10 bases of the junction left unmatched. CDR3 loop: CASSTRDSAVETQYF. Here the CDR3 DNA reads TGTGCCAGCAGCACCCGGGACAGCGCGGTAGAGACCCAGTACTTC.

A single count supports this clone. The gene calls are TRBV10-2 and TRBJ2-2; D gene unclear. V dropped 4 bases and J dropped 8 bases, with 14 bases sitting between them. The CDR3 has 14 amino acids. Germline V gene data show CDR1 as WSHSY and CDR2 as SAAADI. CDR3 amino acids: CASSVRSTPGELFF. CDR3 nucleotides: TGCGCCAGCAGTGTGAGGAGTACCCCAGGGGAGCTGTTTTTT.

The gene calls are TRBV6-5 and TRBJ1-1; D is possibly TRBD1 (5 bases). Per germline, CDR1 MNHEY and CDR2 SVGAGI. This CDR3 region has 15 residues. The V gene lost 6 bases and the J gene lost 4 bases, with 18 bases spanning the gap. The CDR3: CASRLHKGMGTEAFF. CDR3 bases: TGTGCCAGCAGACTACACAAGGGGATGGGCACTGAAGCTTTCTTT.